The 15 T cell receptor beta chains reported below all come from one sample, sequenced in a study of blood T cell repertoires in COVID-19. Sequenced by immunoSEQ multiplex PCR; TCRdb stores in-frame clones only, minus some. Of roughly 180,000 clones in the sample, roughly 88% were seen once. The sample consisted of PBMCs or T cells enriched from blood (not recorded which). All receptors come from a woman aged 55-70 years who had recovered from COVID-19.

The CDR3 DNA sequence: TGTGCCAGCAGCGTAGGGCTAGCGGGAGGGACCCAGTACTTC. Translation: CASSVGLAGGTQYF. The chain has TRBV9 and TRBJ2-5; 11 positions match TRBD2. The germline gives CDR1 SGDLS, CDR2 YYNGEE. The V gene end was trimmed by 0 bases and the J gene end by 7 bases; junction bases not matched to a gene: 2. There are 14 residues in the CDR3.

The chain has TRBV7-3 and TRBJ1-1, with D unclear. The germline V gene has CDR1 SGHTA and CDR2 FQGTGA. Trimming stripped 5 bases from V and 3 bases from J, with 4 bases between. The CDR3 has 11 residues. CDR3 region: CASSPDTEAFF. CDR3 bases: TGTGCCAGCAGCCCGGACACTGAAGCTTTCTTT.

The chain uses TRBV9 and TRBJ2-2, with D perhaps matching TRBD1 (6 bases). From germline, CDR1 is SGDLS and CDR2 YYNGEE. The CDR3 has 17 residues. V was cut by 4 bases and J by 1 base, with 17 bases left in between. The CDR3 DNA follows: TGTGCCAGCAGCTCTAGTGGGGACATCCAGAACACCGGGGAGCTGTTTTTT. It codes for CASSSSGDIQNTGELFF.

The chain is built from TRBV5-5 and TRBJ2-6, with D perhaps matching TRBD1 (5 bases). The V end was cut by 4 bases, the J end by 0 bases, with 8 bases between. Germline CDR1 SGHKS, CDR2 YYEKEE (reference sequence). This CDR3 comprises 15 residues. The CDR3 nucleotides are TGTGCCAGCAGCCTCCAGGGCTCTGGGGCCAACGTCCTGACTTTC. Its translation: CASSLQGSGANVLTF.

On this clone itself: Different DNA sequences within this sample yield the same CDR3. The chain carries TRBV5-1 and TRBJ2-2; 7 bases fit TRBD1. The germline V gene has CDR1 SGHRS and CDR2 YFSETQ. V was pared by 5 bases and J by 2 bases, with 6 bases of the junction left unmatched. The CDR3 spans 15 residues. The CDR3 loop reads CASSAGTANTGELFF. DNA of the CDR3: TGCGCCAGCAGTGCCGGGACAGCTAACACCGGGGAGCTGTTTTTT.

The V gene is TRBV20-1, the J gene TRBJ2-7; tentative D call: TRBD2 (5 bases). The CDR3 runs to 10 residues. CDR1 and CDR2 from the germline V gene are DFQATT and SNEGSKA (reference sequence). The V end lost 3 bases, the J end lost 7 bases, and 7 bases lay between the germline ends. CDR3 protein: CSASSGEQYF. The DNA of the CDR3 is TGCAGTGCTAGTTCGGGGGAGCAGTACTTC.

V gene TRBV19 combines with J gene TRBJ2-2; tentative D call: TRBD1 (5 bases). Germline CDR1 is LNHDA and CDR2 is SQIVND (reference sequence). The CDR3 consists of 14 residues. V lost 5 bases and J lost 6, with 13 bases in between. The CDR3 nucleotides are TGTGCCAGTAGTGGGGCAGGAAACGCCGGGGAGCTGTTTTTT. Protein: CASSGAGNAGELFF.

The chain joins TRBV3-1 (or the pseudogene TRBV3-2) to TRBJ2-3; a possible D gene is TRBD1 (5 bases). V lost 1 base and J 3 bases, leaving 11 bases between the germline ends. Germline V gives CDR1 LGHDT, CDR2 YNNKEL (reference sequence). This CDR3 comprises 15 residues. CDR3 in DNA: TGTGCCAGCAGCCAAGCCCAGGGAACGACAGATACGCAGTATTTT. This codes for CASSQAQGTTDTQYF.

CDR3 residues: CASSLTSGSNEQFF. In nucleotides, the CDR3 is TGTGCCAGCAGCCTGACTAGCGGGAGTAATGAGCAGTTCTTC. The chain recombines TRBV3-1 (or the pseudogene TRBV3-2) with TRBJ2-1; 12 bases match TRBD2. Trimming cost V 4 bases and J 7 bases; bases outside gene matches: 2. The CDR3 runs 14 residues. Germline CDR1 and CDR2: LGHDT and YNNKEL (reference sequence).

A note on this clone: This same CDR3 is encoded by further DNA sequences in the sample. The CDR3 loop reads CASSPPLAPYEQYF. The CDR3 coding sequence is TGTGCCAGCTCACCCCCCCTAGCGCCCTACGAGCAGTACTTC. The genes are TRBV18 and TRBJ2-7; maybe TRBD2 (6 bases). Looked up from germline, CDR1 is KGHSH and CDR2 is LQKENI. V was shortened by 3 bases and J by 2 bases, with 11 bases between the two germline ends. This CDR3 is 14 amino acids long.

CDR3 DNA sequence: TGTGCCAGCAGCACCCGGGGTTCCTACGAGCAGTACTTC. Protein: CASSTRGSYEQYF. The chain recombines TRBV27 with TRBJ2-7, with a possible D match to TRBD2 (5 bases). CDR3 length: 13 amino acids. CDR1 and CDR2 from the germline V gene are MNHEY and SMNVEV (reference sequence). Trimming removed 6 bases from V and 1 base from J, with 10 bases in between.

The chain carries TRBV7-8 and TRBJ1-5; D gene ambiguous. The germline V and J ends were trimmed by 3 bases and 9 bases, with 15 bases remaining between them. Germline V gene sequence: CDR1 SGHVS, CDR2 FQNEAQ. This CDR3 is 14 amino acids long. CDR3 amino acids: CASSLIEVSGPQHF. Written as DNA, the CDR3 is TGTGCCAGCAGCTTGATAGAAGTTTCAGGGCCCCAGCATTTT.

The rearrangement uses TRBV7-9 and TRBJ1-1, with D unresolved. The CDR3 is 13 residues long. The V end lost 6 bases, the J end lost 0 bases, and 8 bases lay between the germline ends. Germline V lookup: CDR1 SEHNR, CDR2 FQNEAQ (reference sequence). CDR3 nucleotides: TGTGCCAGCAGGTTACAGATGAACACTGAAGCTTTCTTT. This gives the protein CASRLQMNTEAFF. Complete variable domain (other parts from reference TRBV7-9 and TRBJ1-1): DTGVSQNPRHKITKRGQNVTFRCDPISEHNRLYWYRQTLGQGPEFLTYFQNEAQLEKSRLLSDRFSAERPKGSFSTLEIQRTEQGDSAMYLCASRLQMNTEAFFGQGTRLTVV.

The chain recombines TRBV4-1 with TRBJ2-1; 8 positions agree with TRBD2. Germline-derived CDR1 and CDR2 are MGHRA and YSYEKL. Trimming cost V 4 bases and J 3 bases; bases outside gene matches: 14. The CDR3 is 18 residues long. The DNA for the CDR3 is TGCGCCAGCAGCCGTAACCCTGAGGGAGCGGGAGTCTACAATGAGCAGTTCTTC. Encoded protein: CASSRNPEGAGVYNEQFF.

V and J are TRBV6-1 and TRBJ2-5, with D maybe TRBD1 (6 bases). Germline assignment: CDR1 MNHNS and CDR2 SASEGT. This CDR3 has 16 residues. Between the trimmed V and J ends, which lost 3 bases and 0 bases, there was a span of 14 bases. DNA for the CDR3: TGTGCCAGCAGTGACCGGGACACGTTGTACCAAGAGACCCAGTACTTC. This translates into CASSDRDTLYQETQYF.